The clone carrying this T cell receptor (beta chain) has more than one count but fewer than ten. These data originate in a study of beta chain features in type 1 diabetes. The CDR3 loop spans 12 amino acids. V dropped 8 bases and J dropped 4 bases, with 11 bases sitting between them. The V gene's germline CDR1 is SGHAT and CDR2 FQNNGV. The study reverse transcribed the entire isolated RNA, so it sequenced expressed TCRB transcripts. Data came from immunoSEQ multiplex PCR; TCRdb stores just in-frame clones and leaves some out. The sample contains 900,000 or so clones, about 17% of which appear only once.

Material for sequencing was naive CD4+ T cells from blood. The V and J genes are TRBV11-2 and TRBJ2-5, with D uncertain. The sequence derives from a woman between 18 and 29 years old in good health. This CDR3 is CASRAYGETQYF. The DNA for the CDR3 is TGTGCCAGCCGGGCGTATGGAGAGACCCAGTACTTC.